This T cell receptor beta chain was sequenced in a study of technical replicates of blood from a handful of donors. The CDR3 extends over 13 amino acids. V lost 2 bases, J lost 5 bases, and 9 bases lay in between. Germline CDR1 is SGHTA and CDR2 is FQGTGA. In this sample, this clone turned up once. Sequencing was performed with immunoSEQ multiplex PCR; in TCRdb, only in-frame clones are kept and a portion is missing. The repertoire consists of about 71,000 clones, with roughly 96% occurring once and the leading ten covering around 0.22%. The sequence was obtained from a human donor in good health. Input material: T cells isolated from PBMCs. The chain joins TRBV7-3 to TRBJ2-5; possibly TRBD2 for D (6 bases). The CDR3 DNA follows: TGTGCCAGCAGCTTAGGTCTAGCGGAGACCCAGTACTTC. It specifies CASSLGLAETQYF.